This T cell receptor beta chain emerged from a study of blood T cell repertoires in COVID-19. Across the study: In each case, the material was cDNA or gDNA derived from T cells, B-cell-depleted T cells, or PBMCs.

Libraries were prepared by immunoSEQ multiplex PCR; TCRdb keeps only in-frame clonotypes and omits some of them. The sample holds 70,000 to 90,000 clones, roughly 85% seen once. The germline CDR1 and CDR2 sequences are SNHLY and FYNNEI. Trimming removed 7 bases from V and 3 bases from J, with 12 bases in between. This CDR3 contains 13 residues. The sequencing sample was made of peripheral blood. This TCR was sampled from a human donor in a cohort sampled during active COVID-19. The chain employs TRBV2 and TRBJ2-5; perhaps TRBD1 as D (6 bases). The CDR3 reads CASNRQVEETQYF. The DNA for the CDR3 is TGTGCCAGCAATCGACAGGTGGAAGAGACCCAGTACTTC.